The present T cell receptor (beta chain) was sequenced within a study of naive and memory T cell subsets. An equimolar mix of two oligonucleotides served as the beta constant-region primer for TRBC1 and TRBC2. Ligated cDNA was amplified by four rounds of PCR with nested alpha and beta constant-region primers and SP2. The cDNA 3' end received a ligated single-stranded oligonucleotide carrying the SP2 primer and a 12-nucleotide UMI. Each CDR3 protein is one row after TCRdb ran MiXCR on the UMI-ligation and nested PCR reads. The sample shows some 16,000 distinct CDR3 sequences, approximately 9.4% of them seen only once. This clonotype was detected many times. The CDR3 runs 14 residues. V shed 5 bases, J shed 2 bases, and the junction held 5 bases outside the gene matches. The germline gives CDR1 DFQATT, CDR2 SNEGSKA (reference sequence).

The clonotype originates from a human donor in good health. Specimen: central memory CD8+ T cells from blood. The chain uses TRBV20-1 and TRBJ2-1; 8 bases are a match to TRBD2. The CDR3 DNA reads TGCAGTGCTGAGCGGGAGAGTGCCTACAATGAGCAGTTCTTC. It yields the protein CSAERESAYNEQFF.